The 16 T cell receptor beta chains below were found in one sample sequenced in a study of CD8 T cells in ankylosing spondylitis (dated by TCRdb to about 2017). Study-wide conclusions, independent of this receptor: A TCR beta motif of about 8 highly homologous amino acid variants appeared characteristic of blood from ankylosing spondylitis patients.

Antigen specificity for these receptors is unknown. Receptor libraries were prepared by 5' RACE. Reads for this sample came from an Illumina HiSeq 2500. Using fastp at Q25 and MiXCR, TCRdb reprocessed the public reads and kept productive beta chains. Duplicate CDR3 protein sequences are folded into a single record with the most common DNA and genes. The sample includes a few hundred thousand distinct CDR3 sequences, with 20% to 25% observed a single time. Roughly a sixth of the sample is taken by the ten largest. Sequencing was performed on blood, either unsorted or a sorted T cell fraction (not recorded which). These receptors all come from a male donor with ankylosing spondylitis.

This clonotype was observed many times. This rearrangement joins TRBV9 to TRBJ2-1, with D perhaps TRBD2 (5 bases). The CDR3 is 15 amino acids. Trimming stripped 0 bases from V and 2 bases from J, with 9 bases between. CDR1 is SGDLS and CDR2 is YYNGEE in the germline V gene. CDR3 coding DNA: TGTGCCAGCAGCGTAGAGCGGTGGGCCTACAATGAGCAGTTCTTC. It translates to CASSVERWAYNEQFF.

Only a few counts were recorded for this clonotype. J is TRBJ2-3 and V is TRBV2; TRBD2 matches 10 bases. Germline V gene data show CDR1 as SNHLY and CDR2 as FYNNEI. The CDR3 runs 16 residues. The ends lost 7 bases at V and 4 bases at J; junction bases unmatched: 11. DNA of the CDR3: TGTGCCAGCAAGGCGCTAGCGGGAGAAATCGCAGATACGCAGTATTTT. The encoded protein is CASKALAGEIADTQYF.

The table lists this clonotype with a few counts. CDR3 DNA: TGTGCCAGCAGCCAAGATTGGGCTAGCGGGAGGCCAAGGCAGTTCTTC. Protein product: CASSQDWASGRPRQFF. The chain uses TRBV4-2 and TRBJ2-1, with 11 bases identical to TRBD2. The CDR3 is 16 amino acids. With V trimmed by 0 bases and J by 12 bases, 10 bases remained unmatched. The germline CDR1 and CDR2 sequences are LGHNA and YNFKEQ.

The CDR3 region has the DNA TGTGCCAGCAGTTCTCCGGGACGGACCTCCTACGAGCAGTACTTC. Amino acids: CASSSPGRTSYEQYF. The rearrangement joins TRBV6-5 to TRBJ2-7, with D tentatively TRBD1 or TRBD2 (5 bases each). V was clipped by 4 bases and J by 0 bases, with 13 bases between them. Per germline, CDR1 MNHEY and CDR2 SVGAGI. The CDR3 sequence is 15 residues long.

The rearrangement uses TRBV7-2 and TRBJ2-7; 8 bases are shared with TRBD1. CDR1 SGHTA and CDR2 FQGNSA come from the germline V gene. The CDR3 spans 16 residues. The trim removed 6 bases at V and 3 bases at J, leaving 13 bases unmatched. The CDR3 DNA reads as TGTGCCAGCAGTTCCCCTCCACCGGGACAGGACTACGAGCAGTACTTC. This translates into CASSSPPPGQDYEQYF.

This clonotype was seen a few times. The J gene is TRBJ2-7, the V gene TRBV19, with D possibly being TRBD1 or TRBD2 (5 bases each). CDR1 and CDR2 from the germline V gene are LNHDA and SQIVND (reference sequence). The CDR3 has 14 residues. V lost 4 bases, J lost 5 bases, and 15 bases lay in between. The CDR3 DNA is TGTGCCAGTAGTACCCGGGCAGGGAGCCACGAGCAGTACTTC. This codes for CASSTRAGSHEQYF.

Only a few counts were recorded for this clonotype. V and J are TRBV5-1 and TRBJ1-3, with 10 nucleotides matching TRBD1. Germline CDR1 is SGHRS and CDR2 is YFSETQ. V lost 3 bases to trimming and J lost 4 bases; unmatched junction nucleotides: 4. This CDR3 comprises 15 residues. The CDR3 reads CASSSTGGAGNTIYF. As DNA, the CDR3 is TGCGCCAGCAGCTCGACAGGGGGCGCGGGAAACACCATATATTTT.

The rearrangement uses TRBV11-3 and TRBJ2-1; D might be TRBD2 (6 bases). Looked up from germline, CDR1 is SGHNT and CDR2 is YENEEA. The CDR3 loop spans 15 amino acids. Between the trimmed V and J ends, which lost 1 base and 5 bases, there was a span of 12 bases. DNA for the CDR3: TGTGCCAGCAGCTTAGTCTCGACGGGGGACAATGAGCAGTTCTTC. This gives the protein CASSLVSTGDNEQFF.

The sample holds many counts of this clonotype. The chain has TRBV29-1 and TRBJ2-3, with a tentative D call TRBD1 (5 bases). CDR1 SQVTM and CDR2 ANQGSEA come from the germline V gene. The length of the CDR3 is 14 residues. Trimming removed 1 base from V and 1 base from J, with 9 bases in between. The chain's CDR3 is CSVEVRGRTDTQYF. DNA for the CDR3: TGCAGCGTTGAAGTTAGGGGCCGCACAGATACGCAGTATTTT.

In its sample, this clonotype was seen a few times. This chain joins TRBV5-1 and TRBJ2-1; 7 positions match TRBD2. The trim removed 0 bases at V and 6 bases at J, leaving 6 bases unmatched. This CDR3 is built from 15 residues. Germline V lookup: CDR1 SGHRS, CDR2 YFSETQ. The CDR3: CASSLVSSGSNEQFF. The CDR3 nucleotides are TGCGCCAGCAGCTTGGTGTCTAGCGGATCCAATGAGCAGTTCTTC.

The J gene is TRBJ2-1, the V gene TRBV6-2 or TRBV6-3, with 11 bases identical to TRBD2. Germline CDR1 reads MNHEY; CDR2 reads SVGEGT. The CDR3 is 15 residues long. Trimming at V came to 5 bases and at J to 4 bases, leaving 4 bases not matched to a gene. CDR3 in DNA: TGTGCCAGCAGTGGAGCTAGCGGGGGGTACAATGAGCAGTTCTTC. Residues: CASSGASGGYNEQFF.

The rearrangement links TRBV29-1 to TRBJ1-3, with unresolved D. Per germline, CDR1 SQVTM and CDR2 ANQGSEA. Deletions cut 4 bases from V and 3 bases from J, with 7 bases between. The CDR3 contains 12 residues. The CDR3: CSVASFGNTIYF. The CDR3 region has the DNA TGCAGCGTTGCCTCCTTTGGAAACACCATATATTTT.

This chain links TRBV10-3 with TRBJ1-2, with a possible D match to TRBD1 (6 bases). This CDR3 is built from 15 residues. V dropped 4 bases and J dropped 4 bases, with 16 bases sitting between them. In germline, CDR1 is ENHRY, CDR2 SYGVKD. The CDR3 sequence is CAISGGWTEGYGYTF. CDR3 DNA sequence: TGTGCCATCAGTGGCGGGTGGACAGAAGGCTATGGCTACACCTTC.

The rearrangement joins TRBV7-2 to TRBJ2-7; 10 bases are a match to TRBD1. Trimming removed 5 bases from V and 5 bases from J; junction bases left unmatched: 12. From germline, CDR1 is SGHTA and CDR2 FQGNSA. CDR3 length: 16 residues. The CDR3 sequence: CASSRRIGTGVDEQYF. The CDR3 bases are TGTGCCAGCAGCCGACGAATAGGGACAGGGGTCGACGAGCAGTACTTC.

The chain is built from TRBV12-3 or TRBV12-4 and TRBJ1-1; 7 bases agree with TRBD1. Trimming removed 5 bases from V and 0 bases from J; junction bases left unmatched: 3. This CDR3 has 14 residues. Written as DNA, the CDR3 is TGTGCCAGCAGTAAGGGACAGATGAACACTGAAGCTTTCTTT. Its translation: CASSKGQMNTEAFF.

This clonotype turned up a few times. The rearrangement joins TRBV4-2 to TRBJ1-2; 10 bases match TRBD1. This CDR3 has 15 amino acids. Germline assignment: CDR1 LGHNA and CDR2 YNFKEQ. J lost 8 bases, V lost 0 bases, and 6 bases had no gene match. This CDR3 is CASSQEGTGAGGYTF. CDR3 bases: TGTGCCAGCAGCCAAGAGGGGACAGGGGCCGGCGGCTACACCTTC.